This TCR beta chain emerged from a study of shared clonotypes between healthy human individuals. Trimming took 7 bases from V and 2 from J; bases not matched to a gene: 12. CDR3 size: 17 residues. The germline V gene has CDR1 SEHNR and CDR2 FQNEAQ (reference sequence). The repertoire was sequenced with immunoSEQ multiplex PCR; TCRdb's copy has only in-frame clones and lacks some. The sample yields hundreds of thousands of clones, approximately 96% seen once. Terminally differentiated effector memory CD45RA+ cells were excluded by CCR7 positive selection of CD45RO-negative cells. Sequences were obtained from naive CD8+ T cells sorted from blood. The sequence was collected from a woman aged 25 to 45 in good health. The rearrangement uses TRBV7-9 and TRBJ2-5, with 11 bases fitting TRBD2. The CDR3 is CASIHSGLAGLQETQYF. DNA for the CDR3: TGTGCCAGCATCCATAGCGGACTAGCGGGCTTACAAGAGACCCAGTACTTC.